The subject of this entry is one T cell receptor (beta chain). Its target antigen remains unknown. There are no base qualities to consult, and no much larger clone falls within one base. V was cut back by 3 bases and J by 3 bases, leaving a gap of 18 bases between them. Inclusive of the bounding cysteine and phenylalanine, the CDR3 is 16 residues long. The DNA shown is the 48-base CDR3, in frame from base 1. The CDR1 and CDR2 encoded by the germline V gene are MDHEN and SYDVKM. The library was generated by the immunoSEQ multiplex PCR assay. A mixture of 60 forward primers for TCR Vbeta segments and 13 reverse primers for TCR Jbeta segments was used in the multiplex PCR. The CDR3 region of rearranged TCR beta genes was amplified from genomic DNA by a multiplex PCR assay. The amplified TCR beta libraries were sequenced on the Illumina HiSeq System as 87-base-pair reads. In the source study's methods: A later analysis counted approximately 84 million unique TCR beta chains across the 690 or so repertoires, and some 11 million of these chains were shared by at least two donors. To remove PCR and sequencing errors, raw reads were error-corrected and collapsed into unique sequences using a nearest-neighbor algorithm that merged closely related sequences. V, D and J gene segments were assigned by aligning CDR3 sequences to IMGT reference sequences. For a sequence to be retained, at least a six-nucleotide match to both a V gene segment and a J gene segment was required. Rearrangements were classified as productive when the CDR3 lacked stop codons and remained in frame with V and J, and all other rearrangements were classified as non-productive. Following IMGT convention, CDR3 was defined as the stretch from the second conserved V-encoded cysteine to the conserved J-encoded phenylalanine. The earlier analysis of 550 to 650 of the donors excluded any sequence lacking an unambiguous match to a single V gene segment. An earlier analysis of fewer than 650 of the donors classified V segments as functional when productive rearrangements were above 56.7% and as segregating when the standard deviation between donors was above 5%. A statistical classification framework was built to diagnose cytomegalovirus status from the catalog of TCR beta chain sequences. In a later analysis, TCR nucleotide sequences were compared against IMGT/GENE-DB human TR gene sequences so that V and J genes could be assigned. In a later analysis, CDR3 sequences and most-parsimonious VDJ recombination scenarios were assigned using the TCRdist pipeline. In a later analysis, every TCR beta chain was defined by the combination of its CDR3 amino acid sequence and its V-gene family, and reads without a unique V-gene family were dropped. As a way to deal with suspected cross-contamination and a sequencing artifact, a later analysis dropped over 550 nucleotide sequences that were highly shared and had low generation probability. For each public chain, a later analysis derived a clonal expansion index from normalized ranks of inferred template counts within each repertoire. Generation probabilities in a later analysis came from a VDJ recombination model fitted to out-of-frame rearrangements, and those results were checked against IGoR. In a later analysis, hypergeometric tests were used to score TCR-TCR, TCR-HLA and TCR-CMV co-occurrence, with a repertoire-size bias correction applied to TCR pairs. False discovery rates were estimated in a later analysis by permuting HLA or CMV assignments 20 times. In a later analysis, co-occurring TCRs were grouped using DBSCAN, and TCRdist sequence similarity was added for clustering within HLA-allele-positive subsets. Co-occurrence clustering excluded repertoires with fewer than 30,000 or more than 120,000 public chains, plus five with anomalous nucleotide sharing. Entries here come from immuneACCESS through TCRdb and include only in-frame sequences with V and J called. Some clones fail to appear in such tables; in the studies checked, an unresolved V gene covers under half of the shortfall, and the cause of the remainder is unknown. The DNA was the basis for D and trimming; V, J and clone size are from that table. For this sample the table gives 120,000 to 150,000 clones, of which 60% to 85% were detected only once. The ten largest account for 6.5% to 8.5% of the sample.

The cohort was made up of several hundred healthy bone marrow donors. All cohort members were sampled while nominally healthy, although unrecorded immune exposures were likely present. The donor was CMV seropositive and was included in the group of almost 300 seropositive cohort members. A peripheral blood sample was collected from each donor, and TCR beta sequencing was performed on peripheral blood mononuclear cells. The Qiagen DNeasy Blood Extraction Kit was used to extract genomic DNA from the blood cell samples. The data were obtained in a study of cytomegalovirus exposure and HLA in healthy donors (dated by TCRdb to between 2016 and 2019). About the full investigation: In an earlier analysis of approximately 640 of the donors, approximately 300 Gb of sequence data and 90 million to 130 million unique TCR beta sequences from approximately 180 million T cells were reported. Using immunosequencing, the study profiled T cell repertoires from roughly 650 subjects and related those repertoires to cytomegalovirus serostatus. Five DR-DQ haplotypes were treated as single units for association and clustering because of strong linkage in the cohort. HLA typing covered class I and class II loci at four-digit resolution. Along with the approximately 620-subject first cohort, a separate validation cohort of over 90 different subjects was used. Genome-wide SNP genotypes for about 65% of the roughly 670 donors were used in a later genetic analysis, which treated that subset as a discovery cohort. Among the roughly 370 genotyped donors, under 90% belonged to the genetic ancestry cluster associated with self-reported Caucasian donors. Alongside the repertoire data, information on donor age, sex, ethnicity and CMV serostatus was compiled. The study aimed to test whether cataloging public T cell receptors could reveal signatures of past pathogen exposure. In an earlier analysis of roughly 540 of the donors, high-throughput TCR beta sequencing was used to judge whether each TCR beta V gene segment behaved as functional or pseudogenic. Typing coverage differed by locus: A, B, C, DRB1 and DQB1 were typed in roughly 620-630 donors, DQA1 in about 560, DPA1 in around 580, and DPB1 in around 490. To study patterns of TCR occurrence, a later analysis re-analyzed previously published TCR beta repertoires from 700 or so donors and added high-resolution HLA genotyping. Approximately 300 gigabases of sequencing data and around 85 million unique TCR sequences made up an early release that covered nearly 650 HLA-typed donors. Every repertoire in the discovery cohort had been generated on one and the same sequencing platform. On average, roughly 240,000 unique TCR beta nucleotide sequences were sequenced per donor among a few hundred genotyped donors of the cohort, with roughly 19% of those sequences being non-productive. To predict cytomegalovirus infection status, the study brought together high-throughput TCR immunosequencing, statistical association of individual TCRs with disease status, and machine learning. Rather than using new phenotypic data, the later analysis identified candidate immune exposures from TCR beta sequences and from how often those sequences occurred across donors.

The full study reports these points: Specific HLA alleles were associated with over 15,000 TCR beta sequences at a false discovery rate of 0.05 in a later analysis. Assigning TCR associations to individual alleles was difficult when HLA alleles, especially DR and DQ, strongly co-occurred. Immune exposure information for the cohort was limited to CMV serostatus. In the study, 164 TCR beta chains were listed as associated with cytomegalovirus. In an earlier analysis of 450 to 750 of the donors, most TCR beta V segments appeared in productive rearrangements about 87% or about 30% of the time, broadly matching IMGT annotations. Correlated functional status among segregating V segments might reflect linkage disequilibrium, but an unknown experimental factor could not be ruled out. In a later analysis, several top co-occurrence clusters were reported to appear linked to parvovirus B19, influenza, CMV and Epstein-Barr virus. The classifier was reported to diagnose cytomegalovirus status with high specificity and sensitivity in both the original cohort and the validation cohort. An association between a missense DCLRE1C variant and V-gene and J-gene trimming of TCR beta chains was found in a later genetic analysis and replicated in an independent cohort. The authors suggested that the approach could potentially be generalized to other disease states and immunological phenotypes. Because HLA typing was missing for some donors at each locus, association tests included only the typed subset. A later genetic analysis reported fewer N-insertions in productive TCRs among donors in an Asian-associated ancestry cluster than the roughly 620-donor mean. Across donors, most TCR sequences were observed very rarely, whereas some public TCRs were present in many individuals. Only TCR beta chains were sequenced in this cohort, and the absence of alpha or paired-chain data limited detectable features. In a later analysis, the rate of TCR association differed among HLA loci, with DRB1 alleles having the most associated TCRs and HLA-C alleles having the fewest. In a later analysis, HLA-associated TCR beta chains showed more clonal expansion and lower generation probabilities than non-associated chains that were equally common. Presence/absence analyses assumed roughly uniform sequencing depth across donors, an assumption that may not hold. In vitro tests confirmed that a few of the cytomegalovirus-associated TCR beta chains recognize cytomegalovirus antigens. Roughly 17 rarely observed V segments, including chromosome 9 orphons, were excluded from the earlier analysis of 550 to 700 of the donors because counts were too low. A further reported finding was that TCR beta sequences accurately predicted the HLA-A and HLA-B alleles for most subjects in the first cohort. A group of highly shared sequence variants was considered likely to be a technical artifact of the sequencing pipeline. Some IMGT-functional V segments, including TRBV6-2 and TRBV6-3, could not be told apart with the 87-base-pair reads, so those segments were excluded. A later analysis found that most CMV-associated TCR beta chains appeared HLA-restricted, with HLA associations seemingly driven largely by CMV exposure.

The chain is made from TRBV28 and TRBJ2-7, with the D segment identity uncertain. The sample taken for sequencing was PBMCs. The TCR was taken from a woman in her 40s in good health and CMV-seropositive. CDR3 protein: CASSFGYTLTDYEQYF. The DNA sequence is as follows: TGTGCCAGCAGTTTCGGGTATACACTTACCGACTACGAGCAGTACTTC. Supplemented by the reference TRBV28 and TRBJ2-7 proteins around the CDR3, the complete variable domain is DVKVTQSSRYLVKRTGEKVFLECVQDMDHENMFWYRQDPGLGLRLIYFSYDVKMKEKGDIPEGYSVSREKKERFSLILESASTNQTSMYLCASSFGYTLTDYEQYFGPGTRLTVT.